The T cell receptor (beta chain) described here comes from a study of blood T cell repertoires in COVID-19. In the study overall: Acute-phase and convalescent COVID-19 samples originated in the United States, Italy and Spain. PBMCs, B-cell-depleted T cells, or T cells provided the cDNA or gDNA that made up the material.

Per the original methods: Reference gene primer amplification gave estimated nucleated cell counts. TCRdb's copy holds only in-frame clones and misses some; the assay was immunoSEQ multiplex PCR. V, J and clone size are taken as reported in that table, and D and trimming were inferred from the DNA itself. The sample gives 30,000 to 40,000 clones, 60% to 80% of which show up once; under 35% is in the top ten. The CDR3 is made up of 13 amino acids. V was clipped by 7 bases and J by 4 bases, with 12 bases between them. Germline V gene data show CDR1 as MNHEY and CDR2 as SVGAGI. Material: peripheral blood. This clonotype was obtained from a man older than 75 with acute or convalescent COVID-19. The chain uses TRBV6-5 and TRBJ2-3; possibly TRBD1 for D (5 bases). CDR3 loop: CASIRSRADTQYF. CDR3 bases: TGTGCCAGCATAAGGTCCAGGGCAGATACGCAGTATTTT.